One sample yielded the 15 T cell receptor beta chains listed below, sequenced in a study of beta chain features in type 1 diabetes. All of the isolated RNA was reverse transcribed, so expressed TCRB transcripts were sequenced. The data were produced by immunoSEQ multiplex PCR, yet TCRdb's version contains in-frame clones alone and is incomplete. The data hold some 410,000 clones, with 10% to 12% observed a single time. Sequences were obtained from naive CD4+ T cells from blood. These TCRs come from a woman aged 18-30 years in good health.

This clone was seen at least ten times. This rearrangement joins TRBV30 to TRBJ2-1; D remains unclear. V was clipped by 3 bases and J by 0 bases, with 12 bases between them. The CDR3 is made up of 15 amino acids. Germline V CDR1 and CDR2: GTSNPN, SVGIG (reference sequence). CDR3 in DNA: TGTGCCTGGAGCCTCAGTGGGAACTCCTACAATGAGCAGTTCTTC. Protein sequence: CAWSLSGNSYNEQFF.

The table lists this clone with a few counts. This chain links TRBV7-2 with TRBJ2-7; no definite D call. The V end was cut by 3 bases, the J end by 7 bases, with 13 bases between. The CDR3 has 13 residues. The germline CDR1 and CDR2 sequences are SGHTA and FQGNSA. Here the CDR3 reads CASSFPGLGEQYF. The CDR3 coding sequence is TGTGCCAGCAGCTTTCCCGGCCTCGGGGAGCAGTACTTC.

The sample holds a few counts of this clone. The gene calls are TRBV6-6 and TRBJ2-1; D gene uncertain. Germline assignment: CDR1 MNHNY and CDR2 SVGAGI (reference sequence). This CDR3 has 11 amino acids. The germline V and J ends were trimmed by 11 bases and 0 bases, with 5 bases remaining between them. The DNA of the CDR3 is TGTGCCTCCGGCTCCTACAATGAGCAGTTCTTC. Encoded protein: CASGSYNEQFF.

This clone was recorded a few times. In DNA form, the CDR3 reads TGTGCCAGCAGACTTTTAGCGGGGCTTAACAATGAGCAGTTCTTC. Its protein product is CASRLLAGLNNEQFF. The V gene is TRBV6-1, the J gene TRBJ2-1, with 8 bases identical to TRBD2. CDR1 and CDR2 (germline): MNHNS, SASEGT. The CDR3 covers 15 residues. Germline trimming cut 6 bases from V and 5 bases from J; bases unmatched to any gene: 9.

This clone occurred a few times. CDR3 sequence reads: CASSFPRGRETQYF. The DNA of the CDR3 is TGCGCCAGCAGCTTCCCGCGGGGCCGGGAGACCCAGTACTTC. This chain joins TRBV5-1 and TRBJ2-5; D might be TRBD2 (6 bases). Trimming removed 2 bases from V and 5 bases from J, with 13 bases in between. CDR1 SGHRS and CDR2 YFSETQ come from the germline V gene. The length of the CDR3 is 14 residues. The full variable domain, in which reference TRBV5-1 and TRBJ2-5 provide the parts outside the CDR3, is KAGVTQTPRYLIKTRGQQVTLSCSPISGHRSVSWYQQTPGQGLQFLFEYFSETQRNKGNFPGRFSGRQFSNSRSEMNVSTLELGDSALYLCASSFPRGRETQYFGPGTRLLVL.

A few counts support this clone. The chain is built from TRBV7-9 and TRBJ1-2; D is undetermined. The germline V and J ends were trimmed by 3 bases and 6 bases, with 5 bases remaining between them. Germline CDR1 SEHNR, CDR2 FQNEAQ (reference sequence). The CDR3 is made up of 11 amino acids. This CDR3 is CASSLGHGYTF. CDR3 nucleotides: TGTGCCAGCAGCTTGGGCCATGGCTACACCTTC.

The chain couples TRBV25-1 to TRBJ1-1; 8 bases line up with TRBD1. V shed 3 bases and J 1 base; nucleotides not matched to a gene: 4. The CDR3 runs to 15 residues. Germline-derived CDR1 and CDR2 are MGHDK and SYGVNS. As DNA, the CDR3 is TGTGCCAGCAGTGACTCCGGGACAGGGAACACTGAAGCTTTCTTT. This codes for CASSDSGTGNTEAFF.

This rearrangement joins TRBV21-1 to TRBJ2-7; the D call TRBD2 from the table was never checked on the DNA. TRBV21-1 constitutes a pseudogene. The CDR3 is 15 residues long. CDR3 coding DNA: TGTGCCAGCAGCTCTCGGACGGCTAGCTCCTACGAGCAGTACGTC. Translated: CASSSRTASSYEQYV.

This clone was seen more than once but under ten times. The chain couples TRBV25-1 to TRBJ2-3; tentatively, D is TRBD2 (6 bases). This CDR3 comprises 14 residues. The V gene lost 2 bases and the J gene lost 4 bases, with 10 bases spanning the gap. Looked up from germline, CDR1 is MGHDK and CDR2 is SYGVNS. CDR3 bases: TGTGCCAGCAGTGAAGGTGGGGAGGCAGATACGCAGTATTTT. Translation: CASSEGGEADTQYF.

The chain joins TRBV7-2 to TRBJ2-1; 9 bases agree with TRBD2. After removal of 2 bases from V and 8 bases from J, the junction contained 7 bases not matched to a gene. CDR3 length: 15 amino acids. CDR1 and CDR2 from the germline V gene are SGHTA and FQGNSA. CDR3 in DNA: TGTGCCAGCAGCTTAACGTTGGGACTAGCCGATGAGCAGTTCTTC. This codes for CASSLTLGLADEQFF.

This chain links TRBV23-1 with TRBJ2-4; 10 nucleotides match TRBD2. TRBV23-1 is marked as an open reading frame, function uncertain. Germline trimming cut 3 bases from V and 2 bases from J; bases unmatched to any gene: 10. The CDR3 is 18 amino acids. The CDR3 sequence: CASSHSPAGGPSKNIQYF. For the CDR3, the DNA is TGCGCCAGCAGTCACTCCCCAGCGGGAGGGCCATCCAAAAACATTCAGTACTTC.

The chain combines TRBV6-5 with TRBJ1-5; 7 nucleotides line up with TRBD1. Germline assignment: CDR1 MNHEY and CDR2 SVGAGI. V trimming: 5 bases; J trimming: 2 bases; junction bases outside the gene matches: 6. The CDR3 loop spans 15 amino acids. The CDR3 DNA is TGTGCCAGCAGTCCGACCGGGACAGGCAATCAGCCCCAGCATTTT. Amino acid sequence: CASSPTGTGNQPQHF.

V usage is TRBV5-1 and J usage is TRBJ2-5; no definite D call. From germline, CDR1 is SGHRS and CDR2 YFSETQ. There are 14 residues in the CDR3. V was trimmed by 2 bases and J by 5 bases, leaving 13 bases between them. In nucleotides, the CDR3 is TGCGCCAGCAGCTTCGGACCTGGCTGGGAGACCCAGTACTTC. This gives the protein CASSFGPGWETQYF.

The CDR3 region has the DNA TGTGCCAGCAGCTTAGTCCGGGTCTCGAACACCGGGGAGCTGTTTTTT. Its translation: CASSLVRVSNTGELFF. V usage is TRBV7-3 and J usage is TRBJ2-2; D is ambiguous. CDR3 length: 16 amino acids. The germline CDR1 and CDR2 sequences are SGHTA and FQGTGA. V lost 2 bases and J 0 bases, leaving 10 bases between the germline ends.

This CDR3 is CAISELTGMNTEAFF. The CDR3 bases are TGTGCCATCAGTGAGTTAACAGGGATGAACACTGAAGCTTTCTTT. The gene calls are TRBV10-3 and TRBJ1-1, with D perhaps matching TRBD1 (6 bases). With 1 base removed from V and 0 bases from J, the gap between germline ends came to 9 bases. Germline CDR1 reads ENHRY; CDR2 reads SYGVKD. The CDR3 totals 15 residues.